This paragraph reports one T cell receptor (beta chain). Its antigen is unknown. The data were obtained in a study of follicular helper T cells after annual influenza vaccination. Looking at the study overall: Across the 2013-2014, 2014-2015 and 2015-2016 vaccination seasons, some subjects were resampled. The study, taken as a whole, reports: ICOS+CD38+ cTfh clonality change tracked circulating plasmablast frequency change.

Specified time point: 2015-2016 season, pre-vaccination. Donors with HIV/AIDS, active malignancy, immunomodulators or active illness were excluded. Per time point, roughly 35-110 mL of blood was sampled. Profiling relied on immunoSEQ multiplex PCR, and the TCRdb table lists in-frame clones only, not all of them. Among thousands of clones listed, roughly four fifths were seen once. Germline CDR1 reads MNHEY; CDR2 reads SVGAGI. V lost 7 bases and J 0 bases, leaving 4 bases between the germline ends. This CDR3 region has 13 residues. The chain recombines TRBV6-5 with TRBJ2-6; D remains unclear. This receptor was identified in an adult who received the influenza vaccine. The sequences come from CXCR5- memory CD4+ T cells sorted from blood, collected on the day of influenza vaccination. The chain's CDR3 is CASNPSGANVLTF. The CDR3 bases are TGTGCCAGCAATCCCTCTGGGGCCAACGTCCTGACTTTC.